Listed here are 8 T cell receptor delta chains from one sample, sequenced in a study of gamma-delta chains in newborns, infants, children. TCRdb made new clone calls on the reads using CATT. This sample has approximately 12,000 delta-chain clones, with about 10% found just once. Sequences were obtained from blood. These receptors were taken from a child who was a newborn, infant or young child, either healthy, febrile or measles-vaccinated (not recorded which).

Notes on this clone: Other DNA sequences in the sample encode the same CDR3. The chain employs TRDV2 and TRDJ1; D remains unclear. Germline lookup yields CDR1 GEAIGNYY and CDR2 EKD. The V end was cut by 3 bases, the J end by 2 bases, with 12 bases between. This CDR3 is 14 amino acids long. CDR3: CACDSLLGTDKLIF. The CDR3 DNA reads TGTGCCTGTGACTCTCTCTTGGGAACCGATAAACTCATCTTT.

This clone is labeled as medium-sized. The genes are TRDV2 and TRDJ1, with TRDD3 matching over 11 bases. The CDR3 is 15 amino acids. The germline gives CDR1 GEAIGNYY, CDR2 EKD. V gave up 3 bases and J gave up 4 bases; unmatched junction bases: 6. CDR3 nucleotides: TGTGCCTGTGACCCACTGGGGGATAAGGGCGATAAACTCATCTTT. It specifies CACDPLGDKGDKLIF.

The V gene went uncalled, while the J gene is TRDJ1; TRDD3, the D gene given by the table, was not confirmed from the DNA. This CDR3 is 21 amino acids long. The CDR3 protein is CACDTVALGDTLTVYTDKLIF. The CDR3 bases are TGTGCCTGTGACACCGTTGCCCTGGGGGATACCCTCACTGTGTACACCGATAAACTCATCTTT.

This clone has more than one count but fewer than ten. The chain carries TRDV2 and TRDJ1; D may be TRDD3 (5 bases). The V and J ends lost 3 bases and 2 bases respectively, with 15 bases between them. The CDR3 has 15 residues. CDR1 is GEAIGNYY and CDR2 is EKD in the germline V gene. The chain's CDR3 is CACDPLGSTTDKLIF. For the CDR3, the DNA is TGTGCCTGTGACCCCCTGGGATCAACGACCGATAAACTCATCTTT.

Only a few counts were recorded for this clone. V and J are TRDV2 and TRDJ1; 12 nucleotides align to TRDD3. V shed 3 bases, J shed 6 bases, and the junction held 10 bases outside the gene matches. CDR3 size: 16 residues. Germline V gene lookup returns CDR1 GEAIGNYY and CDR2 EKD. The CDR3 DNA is TGTGCCTGTGACTCCTTGTCTGGGGGATACGAGCATAAACTCATCTTT. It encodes CACDSLSGGYEHKLIF.

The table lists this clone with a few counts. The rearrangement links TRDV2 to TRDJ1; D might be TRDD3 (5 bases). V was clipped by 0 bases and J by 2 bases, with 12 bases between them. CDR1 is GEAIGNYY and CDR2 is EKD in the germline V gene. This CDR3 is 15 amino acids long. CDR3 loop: CACDTVEDRTDKLIF. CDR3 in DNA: TGTGCCTGTGACACCGTGGAGGATAGAACCGATAAACTCATCTTT.

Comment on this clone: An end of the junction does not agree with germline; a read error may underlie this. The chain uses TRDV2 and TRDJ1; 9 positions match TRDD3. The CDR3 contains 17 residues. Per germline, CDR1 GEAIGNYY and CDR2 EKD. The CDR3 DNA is TGTGCCTGTGGCACCGTGGCGACTGGGGGAATAATGGATAAACTCATCTTT. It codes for CACGTVATGGIMDKLIF.

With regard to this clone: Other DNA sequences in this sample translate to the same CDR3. CDR3 bases: TGTGCCTGTGATAAACTGGGGGATACCTCCACCGATAAACTCATCTTT. Its protein is CACDKLGDTSTDKLIF. This chain links TRDV2 with TRDJ1, with 12 bases that match TRDD3. From germline, CDR1 is GEAIGNYY and CDR2 EKD. V lost 4 bases and J lost 1; bases outside the gene matches: 6. This CDR3 spans 16 amino acids.